The clone carrying this T cell receptor beta chain appeared a few times. The record originates from a study of response to subunit inactivated influenza vaccine. Germline CDR1 reads LGHNA; CDR2 reads YNFKEQ. The CDR3 consists of 16 residues. Trimming at V came to 0 bases and at J to 3 bases, leaving 5 bases not matched to a gene. TCRdb analysed the RT-PCR reads with MiXCR anew, one entry per CDR3 protein. This table holds roughly 550,000 distinct CDR3 sequences, around 21% found once. These data also featured in a second study, about T cells expressing NK-cell markers. From that paper: The cDNA for TCR beta came from 5'RACE template switching with UMIs.

The sequence was obtained from a man in his fifties who received an inactivated influenza vaccine. Specimen: CD4+ T cells sorted from PBMCs, collected 11 to 12 days after vaccination. The chain links TRBV4-2 to TRBJ2-7, with 10 bases aligning to TRBD2. The CDR3: CASSQDRASGSYEQYF. DNA for the CDR3: TGTGCCAGCAGCCAAGATAGGGCTAGCGGGAGCTACGAGCAGTACTTC.